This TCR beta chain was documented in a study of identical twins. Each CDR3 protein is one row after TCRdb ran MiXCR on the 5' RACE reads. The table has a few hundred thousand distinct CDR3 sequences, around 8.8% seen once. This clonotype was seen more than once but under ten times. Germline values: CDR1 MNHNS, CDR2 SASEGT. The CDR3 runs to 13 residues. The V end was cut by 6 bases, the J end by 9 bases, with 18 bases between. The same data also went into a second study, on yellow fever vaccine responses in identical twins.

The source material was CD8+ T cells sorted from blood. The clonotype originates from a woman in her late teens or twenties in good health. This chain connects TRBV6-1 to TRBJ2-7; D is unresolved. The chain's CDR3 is CASRPGPGHGQYF. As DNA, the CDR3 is TGTGCCAGCAGACCCGGACCTGGTCATGGGCAGTACTTC.